Described below is a single TCR beta chain sequence and its context. CDR1 is SGHVS and CDR2 is FQNEAQ in the germline V gene. The CDR3 contains 16 residues. Trimming at V came to 4 bases and at J to 3 bases, leaving 9 bases not matched to a gene. This sample stems from a study of blood T cell repertoires in COVID-19. Cohort 3 recovery required two negative PCRs, clearance, or symptom resolution. The method was immunoSEQ multiplex PCR; TCRdb's version includes in-frame clones alone and lacks a portion of them. This table has a few hundred thousand clones, approximately 84% appearing once. The receptor was isolated from a man in his fifties who had recovered from COVID-19. This chain links TRBV7-8 with TRBJ1-5; TRBD1 matches at 7 bases. The specimen sequenced was PBMCs or T cells enriched from blood (not recorded which). DNA of the CDR3: TGTGCCAGCAGCTCCAACCCCGGGACAGCCAATCAGCCCCAGCATTTT. This translates into CASSSNPGTANQPQHF.